Detailed here is one T cell receptor beta chain. The source material, RNA transcripts, was used to amplify TCR beta CDR3 regions. With the HTBI primer set, the TCR CDR3 went through a first round of RT-PCR. Using its own MiXCR run on the multiplex PCR reads, TCRdb lists one record per CDR3 protein. Among about 540,000 distinct CDR3 sequences listed, approximately 44% were seen once. These data are taken from a study of T cells in Graves' hyperthyroidism and ophthalmopathy. This CDR3 is 14 amino acids long. Germline V lookup: CDR1 DFQATT, CDR2 SNEGSKA (reference sequence). Trimming cost V 5 bases and J 11 bases, with 22 bases left between them.

The sequence was collected from a woman aged 18-29 years with Graves' hyperthyroidism. The chain recombines TRBV20-1 with TRBJ1-5; no clear D. The sequenced material came from peripheral blood or thyroid tissue (not recorded which). CDR3: CSAWESGRWETQHF. The CDR3 nucleotides read TGCAGTGCTTGGGAAAGCGGGAGGTGGGAGACCCAGCATTTT.